Shown below are 11 T cell receptor beta chains from a single sample sequenced in a study of blood T cell repertoires in COVID-19. TCRdb keeps only in-frame clones here, not all; method: immunoSEQ multiplex PCR. The sample consists of approximately 200,000 clones, about 82% of them appearing once. Sequenced sample: PBMCs or T cells enriched from blood (not recorded which). These receptors were collected from a woman aged 25 to 39 who had recovered from COVID-19.

V gene TRBV5-1 combines with J gene TRBJ1-1, with 10 nucleotides matching TRBD1. The germline V gene has CDR1 SGHRS and CDR2 YFSETQ. CDR3 length: 17 amino acids. Losses at the gene ends were 4 bases for V and 1 base for J; bases not matched to a gene: 10. CDR3 sequence: CASSPRTGGVGNTEAFF. CDR3 nucleotides: TGCGCCAGCAGCCCCAGGACAGGGGGGGTTGGGAACACTGAAGCTTTCTTT.

The V gene is TRBV30, the J gene TRBJ2-3; 9 nucleotides agree with TRBD2. CDR1 GTSNPN and CDR2 SVGIG come from the germline V gene (reference sequence). The J segment lost 4 bases and the V segment lost 3 bases, leaving 8 bases of the junction unmatched. There are 15 residues in the CDR3. CDR3 sequence (DNA): TGTGCCTGGAGGCCGGGACTAGCACATGCAGATACGCAGTATTTT. Amino acids: CAWRPGLAHADTQYF.

This clone appeared a few times. The chain has TRBV27 and TRBJ2-7; 8 positions match TRBD1. CDR1 and CDR2 (germline): MNHEY, SMNVEV (reference sequence). The CDR3 has 15 amino acids. Trimming took 7 bases from V and 4 from J; bases not matched to a gene: 12. CDR3 residues: CASTRGQGLFYEQYF. CDR3 coding DNA: TGTGCCAGCACACGAGGACAGGGCCTTTTTTACGAGCAGTACTTC.

This chain links TRBV11-2 with TRBJ2-7, with 9 bases lining up with TRBD1. Trimming at V came to 5 bases and at J to 5 bases, leaving 13 bases not matched to a gene. The CDR3 is 16 amino acids. Germline assignment: CDR1 SGHAT and CDR2 FQNNGV. The CDR3 DNA sequence: TGTGCCAGCAGCCCAGGATTGGGGACAGGGTTCCACGAGCAGTACTTC. Protein product: CASSPGLGTGFHEQYF.

CDR3 protein: CATSGQGGQETQYF. CDR3 sequence (DNA): TGTGCCACCAGTGGTCAGGGGGGCCAAGAGACCCAGTACTTC. This chain links TRBV24-1 with TRBJ2-5, with D perhaps matching TRBD1 (7 bases). CDR1 and CDR2 from the germline V gene are KGHDR and SFDVKD. CDR3 length: 14 residues. V was shortened by 5 bases and J by 1 base, with 10 bases between the two germline ends.

The chain recombines TRBV5-1 with TRBJ2-7, with 7 positions matching TRBD1. CDR3 length: 14 amino acids. Per the germline V gene, CDR1 is SGHRS and CDR2 is YFSETQ. The junction had 7 bases not matched to a gene; V was cut back by 0 bases and J by 7 bases. The CDR3 DNA reads as TGCGCCAGCAGCTTGGGGACAGGCGGAGGTGAGCAGTACTTC. Its translation is CASSLGTGGGEQYF.

There are a few counts of this clone. The gene calls are TRBV5-4 and TRBJ1-4; tentative D call: TRBD1 (5 bases). The CDR3 length is 14 residues. CDR1 is SGHNT, CDR2 YYREEE, per germline (reference sequence). V gave up 5 bases and J gave up 5 bases, with 13 bases separating them. CDR3 residues: CASRPGGENEKLFF. In DNA, the CDR3 is TGTGCCAGCAGACCGGGGGGGGAGAATGAAAAACTGTTTTTT.

The V and J genes are TRBV27 and TRBJ1-2; maybe TRBD1 (5 bases). Trimming left V 5 bases short and J 5 bases short, with 21 bases between. This CDR3 has 16 residues. Germline CDR1 is MNHEY and CDR2 is SMNVEV (reference sequence). The CDR3 DNA sequence: TGTGCCAGCAGTCCCGCCGGGAGGGACGGTCAATATGGCTACACCTTC. This sequence encodes CASSPAGRDGQYGYTF.

The chain carries TRBV19 and TRBJ2-7; D possibly corresponds to TRBD2 (7 bases). CDR1 is LNHDA, CDR2 SQIVND, per germline (reference sequence). The CDR3 is made up of 15 amino acids. V lost 3 bases and J 3 bases, leaving 15 bases between the germline ends. This CDR3 is CASSIAGAGFYEQYF. CDR3 in DNA: TGTGCCAGTAGTATTGCGGGGGCAGGTTTCTACGAGCAGTACTTC.

The V call is TRBV28, the J call TRBJ1-5; D is uncertain. CDR3 length: 12 residues. V dropped 6 bases and J dropped 6 bases, with 9 bases sitting between them. Germline V lookup: CDR1 MDHEN, CDR2 SYDVKM. As DNA, the CDR3 is TGTGCCAGCAGCACCCTCAGTCAGCCCCAGCATTTT. Its translation is CASSTLSQPQHF. Variable domain in full (rest from reference TRBV28 and TRBJ1-5): DVKVTQSSRYLVKRTGEKVFLECVQDMDHENMFWYRQDPGLGLRLIYFSYDVKMKEKGDIPEGYSVSREKKERFSLILESASTNQTSMYLCASSTLSQPQHFGDGTRLSIL.

The chain combines TRBV7-6 with TRBJ2-1; unclear D gene. Germline CDR1 and CDR2: SGHVS and FNYEAQ. The CDR3 spans 15 residues. V was cut by 0 bases and J by 3 bases, with 9 bases left in between. This chain's CDR3 is CASSLAGASYNEQFF. CDR3 in DNA: TGTGCCAGCAGCTTAGCAGGAGCGAGCTACAATGAGCAGTTCTTC.